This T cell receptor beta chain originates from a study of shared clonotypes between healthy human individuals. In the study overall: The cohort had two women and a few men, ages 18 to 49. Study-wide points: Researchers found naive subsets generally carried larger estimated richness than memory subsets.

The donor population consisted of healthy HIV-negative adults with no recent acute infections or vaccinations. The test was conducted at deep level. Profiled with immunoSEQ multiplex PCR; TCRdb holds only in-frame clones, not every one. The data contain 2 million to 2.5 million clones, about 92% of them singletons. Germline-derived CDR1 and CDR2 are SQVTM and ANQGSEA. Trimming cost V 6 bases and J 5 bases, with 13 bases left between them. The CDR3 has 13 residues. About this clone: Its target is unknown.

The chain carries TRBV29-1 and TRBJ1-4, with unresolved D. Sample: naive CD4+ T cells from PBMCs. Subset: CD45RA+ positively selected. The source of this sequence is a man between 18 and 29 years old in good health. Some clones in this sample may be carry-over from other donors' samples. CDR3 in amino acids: CSVAGLGNEKLFF. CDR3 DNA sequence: TGCAGCGTGGCGGGATTGGGGAATGAAAAACTGTTTTTT.